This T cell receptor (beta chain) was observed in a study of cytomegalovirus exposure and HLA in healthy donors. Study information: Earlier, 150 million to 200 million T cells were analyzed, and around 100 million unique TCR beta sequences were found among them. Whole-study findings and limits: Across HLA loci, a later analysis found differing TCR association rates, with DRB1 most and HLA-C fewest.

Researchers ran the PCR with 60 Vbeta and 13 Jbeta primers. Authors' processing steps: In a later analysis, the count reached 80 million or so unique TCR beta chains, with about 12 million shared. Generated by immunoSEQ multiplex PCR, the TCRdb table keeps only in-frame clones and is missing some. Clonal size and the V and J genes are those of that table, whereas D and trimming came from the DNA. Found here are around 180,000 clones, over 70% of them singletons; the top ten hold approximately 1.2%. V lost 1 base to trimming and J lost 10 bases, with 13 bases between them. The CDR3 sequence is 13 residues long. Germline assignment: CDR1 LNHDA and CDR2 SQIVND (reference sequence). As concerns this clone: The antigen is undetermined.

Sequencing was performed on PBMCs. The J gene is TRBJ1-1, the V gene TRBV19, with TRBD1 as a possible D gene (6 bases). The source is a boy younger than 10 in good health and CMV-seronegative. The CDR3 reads CASSIAAGEGAFF. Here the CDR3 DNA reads TGTGCCAGTAGTATAGCGGCAGGGGAGGGAGCTTTCTTT.